The next 21 T cell receptor beta chains were all read from a single sample in a study of blood T cells in healthy people across ages. A sample-barcoded 5' primer and a J-beta primer mix were used in a second PCR of about 7 to 11 cycles. TCRdb reanalysed the 5' RACE reads using MiXCR and keeps one entry per CDR3 protein. The table shows around 650,000 distinct CDR3 sequences, with approximately 31% occurring only once. The sequencing input was blood. The receptor source for this set is a woman aged 80 or over in good health.

This clonotype was observed at least ten times. The chain uses TRBV3-1 and TRBJ2-7; D unclear. The CDR3 is 14 amino acids. Germline V gene data show CDR1 as LGHDT and CDR2 as YNNKEL (reference sequence). Trimming removed 4 bases from V and 0 bases from J, with 10 bases in between. As DNA, the CDR3 is TGTGCCAGCAGCCGTCGTCCCAACTCCTACGAGCAGTACTTC. Its translation is CASSRRPNSYEQYF.

V gene TRBV5-1 combines with J gene TRBJ1-5; no firm D call. Deletions cut 2 bases from V and 2 bases from J, with 11 bases between. Germline assignment: CDR1 SGHRS and CDR2 YFSETQ. CDR3 length equals 15 residues. This CDR3 reads CASSFGGEGNQPQHF. Here the CDR3 DNA reads TGCGCCAGCAGCTTTGGTGGCGAGGGCAATCAGCCCCAGCATTTT.

Turning to this clonotype: A much larger clone sits a single nucleotide away, making a read error possible. This chain joins TRBV7-3 and TRBJ1-2; D is ambiguous. The germline V gene has CDR1 SGHTA and CDR2 FQGTGA. This CDR3 contains 13 residues. Here the CDR3 reads CARSLGNNYGYTF. CDR3 DNA: TGTGCCCGCAGCTTGGGCAATAACTATGGCTACACCTTC.

The chain joins TRBV6-6 to TRBJ1-6, with D hard to call. Per the germline V gene, CDR1 is MNHNY and CDR2 is SVGAGI (reference sequence). The length of the CDR3 is 14 residues. The V end was cut by 4 bases, the J end by 10 bases, with 14 bases between. Written as DNA, the CDR3 is TGTGCCAGCAGTTTTCGACCGTCCAGCTCACCCCTCCACTTT. Encoded protein: CASSFRPSSSPLHF.

There are many counts of this clonotype. The chain couples TRBV3-1 to TRBJ2-1, with TRBD2 identical over 12 bases. The CDR3 runs to 20 residues. Losses at the gene ends were 1 base for V and 5 bases for J; bases not matched to a gene: 15. CDR1 and CDR2 from the germline V gene are LGHDT and YNNKEL (reference sequence). The CDR3 DNA reads TGTGCCAGCAGCCAAGGGGACGGACTAGCGGGGAGCCGTATAAACAATGAGCAGTTCTTC. Its translation: CASSQGDGLAGSRINNEQFF.

This clonotype was picked up a small number of times. The V gene is TRBV7-9, the J gene TRBJ1-1, with D hard to call. V lost 4 bases and J lost 2, with 17 bases in between. Looked up from germline, CDR1 is SEHNR and CDR2 is FQNEAQ (reference sequence). The CDR3 is made up of 16 amino acids. The CDR3 DNA reads as TGTGCCAGCAGCTCCCAACGTGGAGGGTTTAACACTGAAGCTTTCTTT. Protein: CASSSQRGGFNTEAFF.

The gene calls are TRBV5-1 and TRBJ2-1, with 8 bases lining up with TRBD2. Germline assignment: CDR1 SGHRS and CDR2 YFSETQ. The J segment lost 7 bases and the V segment lost 0 bases, leaving 6 bases of the junction unmatched. The CDR3 length is 15 residues. CDR3 DNA sequence: TGCGCCAGCAGCTTGGTCGGGGGGGCCAGTAATGAGCAGTTCTTC. Amino acids: CASSLVGGASNEQFF.

This clonotype was detected ten times or more. The rearrangement uses TRBV7-2 and TRBJ2-7; 10 nucleotides match TRBD2. Trimming removed 5 bases from V and 7 bases from J; junction bases left unmatched: 11. Germline V gene sequence: CDR1 SGHTA, CDR2 FQGNSA. This CDR3 contains 15 residues. The CDR3 protein is CASSKAGGLVKEQYF. In DNA form, the CDR3 reads TGTGCCAGCAGCAAAGCGGGGGGGCTTGTTAAGGAGCAGTACTTC.

This chain links TRBV30 with TRBJ1-1; 10 positions agree with TRBD1. After removal of 6 bases from V and 4 bases from J, the junction contained 5 bases not matched to a gene. The germline V gene encodes CDR1 GTSNPN and CDR2 SVGIG (reference sequence). The CDR3 contains 13 residues. DNA of the CDR3: TGTGCCTGCACCGGGACAGGGGCCACTGAAGCTTTCTTT. This encodes CACTGTGATEAFF. Filled out from reference TRBV30 and TRBJ1-1, the complete variable domain reads SQTIHQWPATLVQPVGSPLSLECTVEGTSNPNLYWYRQAAGRGLQLLFYSVGIGQISSEVPQNLSASRPQDRQFILSSKKLLLSDSGFYLCACTGTGATEAFFGQGTRLTVV.

There are a few counts of this clonotype. The junction shows a germline mismatch at one end, possibly a read error. The V and J genes are TRBV5-1 and TRBJ1-3, with 7 nucleotides matching TRBD1. The CDR3 covers 17 residues. The germline V gene has CDR1 SGHRS and CDR2 YFSETQ. The CDR3 loop reads CASSLTRQGSSGSTIYF. The CDR3 DNA is TGCGCCAGCAGCTTAACCCGACAGGGCAGCTCTGGAAGCACCATATATTTT.

This clonotype was recorded many times. This chain uses TRBV4-1 with TRBJ2-7, with 10 bases matching TRBD1. Trimming removed 1 base from V and 5 bases from J; junction bases left unmatched: 5. The CDR3 contains 15 residues. Germline V gene data show CDR1 as MGHRA and CDR2 as YSYEKL. In DNA, the CDR3 is TGCGCCAGCAGCCAAGCCGGGACAGGGGCCCACGAGCAGTACTTC. Translating gives CASSQAGTGAHEQYF.

The chain links TRBV6-1 to TRBJ2-7; D is possibly TRBD1 (5 bases). This CDR3 spans 17 amino acids. CDR1 and CDR2 from the germline V gene are MNHNS and SASEGT. V lost 7 bases and J lost 0, with 22 bases in between. The CDR3 sequence: CASTPSRSGLSSYEQYF. CDR3 sequence (DNA): TGTGCCAGCACCCCCTCAAGGTCAGGGTTGAGCTCCTACGAGCAGTACTTC.

This clonotype was recorded at least ten times. The CDR3 DNA reads as TGTGCCAGCAGAGGCCTAGCGGGATTCCAAGAGACCCAGTACTTC. Its translation: CASRGLAGFQETQYF. This chain connects TRBV6-1 to TRBJ2-5, with 9 bases aligning to TRBD2. The CDR3 is 15 amino acids. The V gene end was trimmed by 6 bases and the J gene end by 1 base; junction bases not matched to a gene: 6. CDR1 and CDR2 from the germline V gene are MNHNS and SASEGT.

The sample holds a few counts of this clonotype. The rearrangement links TRBV6-1 to TRBJ2-7, with 7 bases aligning to TRBD1. There are 18 residues in the CDR3. Per the germline V gene, CDR1 is MNHNS and CDR2 is SASEGT. Trimming removed 2 bases from V and 1 base from J; junction bases left unmatched: 14. The CDR3 DNA is TGTGCCAGCAGTGAAATCTGGCAGGGGGTACCATTTTCCTACGAGCAGTACTTC. Translation: CASSEIWQGVPFSYEQYF.

The chain couples TRBV7-2 to TRBJ2-3; D is possibly TRBD2 (5 bases). The V and J ends lost 5 bases and 4 bases respectively, with 10 bases between them. Looked up from germline, CDR1 is SGHTA and CDR2 is FQGNSA. The CDR3 has 13 amino acids. The DNA of the CDR3 is TGTGCCAGCAGCCAGGAGGTGGCAGATACGCAGTATTTT. Translation: CASSQEVADTQYF.

Remarks on this clonotype: This may be a read error: a much more frequent sequence differs by one nucleotide. J is TRBJ2-5 and V is TRBV3-1, with 9 bases matching TRBD2. Germline assignment: CDR1 LGHDT and CDR2 YNNKEL (reference sequence). The J segment lost 11 bases and the V segment lost 6 bases, leaving 16 bases of the junction unmatched. The CDR3 has 15 amino acids. The CDR3 reads CASSRLSGTSNEQYF. CDR3 nucleotide sequence: TGTGCCAGCAGTCGACTCTCCGGGACTAGCAATGAGCAGTACTTC.

This chain joins TRBV6-1 and TRBJ1-5, with unresolved D. V shed 8 bases and J shed 0 bases, with 11 bases lying between them. The CDR3 is 14 amino acids. The germline V gene has CDR1 MNHNS and CDR2 SASEGT. Here the CDR3 DNA reads TGTGCCAGCCACGGGGATAATAGCAATCAGCCCCAGCATTTT. Its protein is CASHGDNSNQPQHF.

Turning to this clonotype: Given a much more abundant clone one base away, this may be a read error. The chain employs TRBV30 and TRBJ1-1; D is uncertain. The length of the CDR3 is 13 residues. Germline CDR1 is GTSNPN and CDR2 is SVGIG (reference sequence). CDR3 in amino acids: CAWKRLLNTGAFF. In nucleotides, the CDR3 is TGTGCCTGGAAACGACTCCTGAACACTGGAGCTTTCTTT.

V gene TRBV3-1 combines with J gene TRBJ1-2, with D possibly matching TRBD1 (6 bases). Trimming shortened V by 0 bases and J by 7 bases, and 12 bases separated the two germline ends. Germline-derived CDR1 and CDR2 are LGHDT and YNNKEL (reference sequence). This CDR3 has 14 residues. The CDR3 protein is CASSQDRGGSGYTF. CDR3 nucleotide sequence: TGTGCCAGCAGCCAAGATAGAGGGGGAAGTGGCTACACCTTC. Together with reference TRBV3-1 and TRBJ1-2, the CDR3 gives the full variable domain: DTAVSQTPKYLVTQMGNDKSIKCEQNLGHDTMYWYKQDSKKFLKIMFSYNNKELIINETVPNRFSPKSPDKAHLNLHINSLELGDSAVYFCASSQDRGGSGYTFGSGTRLTVV.

About this clonotype: At one end, the junction sequence differs from germline, possibly due to a read error. V is TRBV2 and J is TRBJ2-3; maybe TRBD1 (6 bases). The CDR3 extends over 18 amino acids. Germline loops: CDR1 SNHLY, CDR2 FYNNEI. The CDR3: CVSKLFRASRGRQDTQYF. In nucleotides, the CDR3 is TGTGTCAGCAAGCTTTTCCGGGCCTCCAGGGGTCGGCAAGATACGCAGTATTTT.

The CDR3 region is CASSWGQGANYGYTF. The CDR3 DNA reads as TGTGCCAGCAGTTGGGGACAGGGGGCTAACTATGGCTACACCTTC. The rearrangement uses TRBV6-2 or TRBV6-3 and TRBJ1-2, with 11 bases lining up with TRBD1. V shed 4 bases, J shed 0 bases, and the junction held 1 base outside the gene matches. The CDR3 loop spans 15 amino acids. Per germline, CDR1 MNHEY and CDR2 SVGEGT.